This T cell receptor (beta chain) was observed in a study of somatic mutations in cytotoxic T cells in rheumatoid arthritis. Study-wide findings and caveats: TRBV07 appeared slightly underrepresented in the rheumatoid arthritis patients. That finding was not adjusted to account for multiple comparisons. Increasing age coincided with elevated CD8+ clonality among rheumatoid arthritis patients, though not among healthy controls. Exceedance of 20% of CD8+ cells by the largest CD8+ clone occurred in about an eighth of the roughly 60 patients. Nobody knew which antigens the expanded CD8+ clones targeted.

Data came from immunoSEQ multiplex PCR; TCRdb stores just in-frame clones and leaves some out. The profile shows approximately 12,000 clones, just under 80% of them singletons. This CDR3 spans 15 amino acids. In germline, CDR1 is SGDLS, CDR2 YYNGEE. After removal of 4 bases from V and 5 bases from J, the junction contained 8 bases not matched to a gene. A word on this clone: What it recognizes is unknown.

This chain connects TRBV9 to TRBJ2-5; the match to TRBD1 covers 10 bases. Sequencing input: CD8+ T cells sorted from blood. The receptor's source is an adult with rheumatoid arthritis. The chain's CDR3 is CASSFWGQGQETQYF. The CDR3 DNA is TGTGCCAGCAGCTTTTGGGGACAGGGGCAGGAGACCCAGTACTTC.